These T cell receptor beta chains were read from a single sample in a study of T cell responses to AZD1222 COVID-19 vaccine. Profiling relied on immunoSEQ multiplex PCR, and the TCRdb table lists in-frame clones only, not all of them. The profile covers about 170,000 clones, with 70% to 90% appearing a single time and 4% to 4.5% taken by the ten largest. The sample was peripheral blood, taken 28 days after the second dose of the MenACWY control vaccine. The receptors come from an adult who received the MenACWY meningococcal vaccine as a control. The CDR3 runs from the conserved cysteine through the conserved F or W. Fields, in order: V gene, CDR3 protein.

>TRBV9
CASSATGTEDYEQYF
>TRBV15
CATSRPRAQSREQYF
>TRBV5-6
CASSGTEGPQHF
>TRBV28
CASSPQGAGNQPQHF
>TRBV13
CASSPPGLAGVNGDNEQFF
>TRBV7-9
CASSPPEGTGELFF
>TRBV19
CASSISGDTQYF
>TRBV21-1
CASSNGKGPGANTGELFF
>TRBV7-9
CASSRPPTPNYGYTF
>TRBV29-1
CSVHNRANTEAFF
>TRBV24-1
CATSDTSQGRGGYTF
>TRBV3-1/TRBV3-2
CASSSYRGGYTF
>TRBV28
CASLTGQGGFQQYF
>TRBV5-6
CASSLQAYEQFF
>TRBV5-1
CASSLDGYNEQFF
>TRBV30
CAWEQGSPWELFF
>TRBV18
CASSLGLAGALEQYF
>TRBV7-6
CASTLTPEGNNEQFF
>TRBV12-5
CASGPQGITGELFF
>TRBV6-2/TRBV6-3
CASSYSDRDGNQPQHF
>TRBV5-4
CASSLAGVNEQFF
>TRBV6-2/TRBV6-3
CASSPQVVNEAFF
>TRBV7-9
CASSLGVSTDTQYF
>TRBV5-1
CASSGAGGTEAFF
>TRBV15
CATSSQGGGLEQYF
>TRBV28
CASSIGQGYGYTF
>TRBV19
CASSIGDGLQTPLHF
>TRBV11-3
CASSPGRLAGGSTDTQYF
>TRBV27
CASRTGGTDTQYF
>TRBV6-1
CASSDDLIRGYTF
>TRBV6-5
CASGPGWTGELFF
>TRBV7-9
CASSFTRDTEAFF
>TRBV27
CASSKTWDSTYEQYF
>TRBV19
CASRRGGFPDTQYF
>TRBV19
CASSVLLLQGVADEQYF
>TRBV7-2
CASSQSGRRNEQYF
>TRBV6-2/TRBV6-3
CASSYVQGRQPQHF
>TRBV29-1
CSAGTGGYEQYF
>TRBV27
CASSSLNEAKNIQYF
>TRBV19
CASSIPGTSLMNTEAFF
>TRBV4-3
CASSQDWGLAGVQYF
>TRBV5-8
CASSLADRVNEQFF
>TRBV7-6
CASSSTGYEQYF
>TRBV6-5
CASSPTGGGNQPQHF
>TRBV28
CASSLGQGNTEAFF
>TRBV19
CASSRSLTGSREQYF
>TRBV30
CAWSLAGGAINTDTQYF
>TRBV5-1
CASSPVEGPDTQYF
>TRBV9
CASSVSSITDTQYF
>TRBV7-9
CASSSGTRGTNIQYF
>TRBV28
CASSLSRLEQYF
>TRBV6-5
CASSYAPVYEQYF
>TRBV14
CASSQDRLYGYTF
>TRBV5-1
CASSPGQAISGNTIYF